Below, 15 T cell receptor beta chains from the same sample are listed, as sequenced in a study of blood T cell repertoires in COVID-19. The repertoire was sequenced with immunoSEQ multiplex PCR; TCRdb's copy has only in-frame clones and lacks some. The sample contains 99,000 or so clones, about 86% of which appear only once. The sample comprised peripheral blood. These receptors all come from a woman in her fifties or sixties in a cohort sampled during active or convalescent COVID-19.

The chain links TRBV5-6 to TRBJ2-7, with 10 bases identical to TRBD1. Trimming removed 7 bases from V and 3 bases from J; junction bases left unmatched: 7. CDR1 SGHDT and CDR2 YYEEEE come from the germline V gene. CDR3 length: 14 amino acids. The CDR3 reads CASSGTGEGYEQYF. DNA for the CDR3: TGTGCCAGCTCCGGGACAGGGGAGGGCTACGAGCAGTACTTC.

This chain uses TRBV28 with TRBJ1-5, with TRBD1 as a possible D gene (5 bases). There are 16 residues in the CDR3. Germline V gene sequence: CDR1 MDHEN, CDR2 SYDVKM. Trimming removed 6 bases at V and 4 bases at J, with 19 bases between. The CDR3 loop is CASSPAGQPKNQPQHF. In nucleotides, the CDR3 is TGTGCCAGCAGCCCCGCGGGGCAACCTAAAAATCAGCCCCAGCATTTT.

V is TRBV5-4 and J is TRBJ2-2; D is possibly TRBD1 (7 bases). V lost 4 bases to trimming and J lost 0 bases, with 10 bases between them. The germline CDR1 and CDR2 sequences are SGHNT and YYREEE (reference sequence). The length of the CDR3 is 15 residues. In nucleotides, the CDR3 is TGTGCCAGCAGCCGCAGGGGGGCGAACACCGGGGAGCTGTTTTTT. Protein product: CASSRRGANTGELFF.

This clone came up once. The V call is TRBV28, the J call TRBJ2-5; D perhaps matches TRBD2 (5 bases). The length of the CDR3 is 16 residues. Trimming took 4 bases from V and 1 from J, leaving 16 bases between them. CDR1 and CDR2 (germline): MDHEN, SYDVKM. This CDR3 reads CASSYRRTGIQETQYF. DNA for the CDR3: TGTGCCAGCAGTTACCGTCGAACGGGAATCCAAGAGACCCAGTACTTC. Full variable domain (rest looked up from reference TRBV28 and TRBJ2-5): DVKVTQSSRYLVKRTGEKVFLECVQDMDHENMFWYRQDPGLGLRLIYFSYDVKMKEKGDIPEGYSVSREKKERFSLILESASTNQTSMYLCASSYRRTGIQETQYFGPGTRLLVL.

CDR3 residues: CASSLSGTGTYGYTF. CDR3 nucleotide sequence: TGTGCCAGCAGTTTATCAGGGACAGGGACGTATGGCTACACCTTC. The rearrangement joins TRBV27 to TRBJ1-2; 9 bases agree with TRBD1. CDR1 is MNHEY, CDR2 SMNVEV, per germline (reference sequence). V gave up 0 bases and J gave up 5 bases; unmatched junction bases: 4. The CDR3 has 15 amino acids.

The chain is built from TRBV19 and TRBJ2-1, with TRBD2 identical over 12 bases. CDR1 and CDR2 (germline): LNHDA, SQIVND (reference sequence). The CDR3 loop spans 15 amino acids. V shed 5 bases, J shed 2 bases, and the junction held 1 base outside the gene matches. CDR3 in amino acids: CASSSSGRAYNEQFF. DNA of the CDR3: TGTGCCAGTAGTTCTAGCGGGAGGGCCTACAATGAGCAGTTCTTC.

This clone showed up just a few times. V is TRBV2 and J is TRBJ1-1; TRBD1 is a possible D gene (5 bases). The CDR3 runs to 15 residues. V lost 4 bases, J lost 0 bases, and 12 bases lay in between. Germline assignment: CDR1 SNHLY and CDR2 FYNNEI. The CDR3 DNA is TGTGCCAGCAGTGCACGGGGGGGGATGAACACTGAAGCTTTCTTT. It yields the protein CASSARGGMNTEAFF.

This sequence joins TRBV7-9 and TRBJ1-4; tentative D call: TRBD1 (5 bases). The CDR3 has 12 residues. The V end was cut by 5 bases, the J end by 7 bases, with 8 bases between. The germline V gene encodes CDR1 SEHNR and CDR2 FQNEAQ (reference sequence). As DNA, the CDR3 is TGTGCCAGCAGCACAACAGGTGAAAAACTGTTTTTT. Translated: CASSTTGEKLFF.

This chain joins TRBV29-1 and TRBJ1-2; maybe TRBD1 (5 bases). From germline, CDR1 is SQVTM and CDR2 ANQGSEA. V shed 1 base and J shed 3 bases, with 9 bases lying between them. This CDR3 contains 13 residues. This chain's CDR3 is CSVEGGDDYGYTF. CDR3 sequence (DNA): TGCAGCGTTGAAGGGGGGGATGACTATGGCTACACCTTC.

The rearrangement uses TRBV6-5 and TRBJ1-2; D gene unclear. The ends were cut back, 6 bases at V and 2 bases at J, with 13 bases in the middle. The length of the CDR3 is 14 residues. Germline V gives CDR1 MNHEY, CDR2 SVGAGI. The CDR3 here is CASRGGESNYGYTF. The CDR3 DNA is TGTGCCAGCAGGGGCGGGGAGTCCAACTATGGCTACACCTTC.

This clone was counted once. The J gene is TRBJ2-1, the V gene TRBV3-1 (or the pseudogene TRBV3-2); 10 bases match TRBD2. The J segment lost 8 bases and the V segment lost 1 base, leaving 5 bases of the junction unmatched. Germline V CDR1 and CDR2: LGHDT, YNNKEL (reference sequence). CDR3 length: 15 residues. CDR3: CASSQVPSGSYEQFF. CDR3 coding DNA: TGTGCCAGCAGCCAAGTTCCTAGCGGGAGCTATGAGCAGTTCTTC.

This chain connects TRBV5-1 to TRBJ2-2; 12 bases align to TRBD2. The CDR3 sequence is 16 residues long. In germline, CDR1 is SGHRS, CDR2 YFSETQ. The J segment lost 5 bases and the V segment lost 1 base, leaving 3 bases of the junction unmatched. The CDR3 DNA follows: TGCGCCAGCAGCTTGTCTAGCGGGGGGGCGACCGGGGAGCTGTTTTTT. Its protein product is CASSLSSGGATGELFF.

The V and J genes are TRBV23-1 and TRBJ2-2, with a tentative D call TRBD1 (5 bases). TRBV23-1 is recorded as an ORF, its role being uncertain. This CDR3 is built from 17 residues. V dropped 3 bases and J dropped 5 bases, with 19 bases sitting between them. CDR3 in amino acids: CASSQLAVQGRTGELFF. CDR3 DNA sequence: TGCGCCAGCAGTCAGTTGGCGGTTCAGGGCAGGACCGGGGAGCTGTTTTTT.

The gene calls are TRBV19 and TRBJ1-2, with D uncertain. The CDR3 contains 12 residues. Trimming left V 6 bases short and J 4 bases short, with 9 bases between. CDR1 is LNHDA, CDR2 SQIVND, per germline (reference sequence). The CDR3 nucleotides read TGTGCCAGTAGCTTTCTCAGCTATGGCTACACCTTC. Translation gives CASSFLSYGYTF.

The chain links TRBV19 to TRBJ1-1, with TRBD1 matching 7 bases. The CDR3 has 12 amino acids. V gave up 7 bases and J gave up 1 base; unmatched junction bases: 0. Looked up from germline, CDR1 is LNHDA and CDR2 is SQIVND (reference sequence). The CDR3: CASTGGNTEAFF. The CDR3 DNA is TGTGCCAGTACAGGGGGGAACACTGAAGCTTTCTTT.